The 2 T cell receptor beta chains reported below all come from one sample, sequenced in a study of T cells expressing NK-cell markers. With the 5' RACE reads reprocessed, TCRdb shows one record per CDR3 protein and no DNA. This repertoire includes over 350,000 distinct CDR3 sequences. Material for sequencing was blood T cells: a sorted CD56 or NKG2C T cell subset, CD4+ or CD8+ T cells, or bulk PBMC T cells (not recorded which). All receptors derive from a woman in her forties or fifties in good health.

The rearrangement links TRBV20-1 to TRBJ1-5; the D call of TRBD1 rests on TCRdb alone, since no DNA is present to check it. This CDR3 spans 14 amino acids. From germline, CDR1 is DFQATT and CDR2 SNEGSKA (reference sequence). The CDR3: CSASTGTGDQPQHF.

The chain uses TRBV19 and TRBJ2-3; TCRdb names TRBD2, which stays unverified in the absence of DNA. CDR1 and CDR2 from the germline V gene are LNHDA and SQIVND (reference sequence). The CDR3 extends over 14 amino acids. The CDR3: CASSIGQGPYTQYF.